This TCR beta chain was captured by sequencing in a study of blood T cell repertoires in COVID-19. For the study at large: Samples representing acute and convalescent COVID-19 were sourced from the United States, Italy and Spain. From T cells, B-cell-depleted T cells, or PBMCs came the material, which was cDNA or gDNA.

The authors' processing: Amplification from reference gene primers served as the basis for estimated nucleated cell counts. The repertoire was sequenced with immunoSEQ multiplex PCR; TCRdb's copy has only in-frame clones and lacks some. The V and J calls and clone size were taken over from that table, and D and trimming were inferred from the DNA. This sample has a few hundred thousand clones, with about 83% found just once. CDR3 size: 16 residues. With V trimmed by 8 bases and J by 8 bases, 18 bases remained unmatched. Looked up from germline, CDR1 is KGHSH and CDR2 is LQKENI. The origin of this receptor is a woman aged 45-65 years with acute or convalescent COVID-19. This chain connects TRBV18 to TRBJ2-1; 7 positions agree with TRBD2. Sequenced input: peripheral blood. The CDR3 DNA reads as TGTGCCAGCCGTGGTCGGGGGGAATGGGAGACTGATGAGCAGTTCTTC. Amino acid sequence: CASRGRGEWETDEQFF.